The source of this T cell receptor (beta chain) is a study of yellow fever vaccine responses in identical twins. The trim removed 8 bases at V and 0 bases at J, leaving 1 base unmatched. This CDR3 has 14 residues. Germline V gives CDR1 MNHEY, CDR2 SMNVEV (reference sequence). One entry per CDR3 protein, called by TCRdb with MiXCR from the RT-PCR reads. The sample lists roughly 2,500 distinct CDR3 sequences; about 9% were seen once. The sample here was T cells from blood (PBMCs), unsorted or a sorted subset (not recorded which), taken about 22 months after vaccination. The chain combines TRBV27 with TRBJ2-1, with 10 positions matching TRBD2. The clonotype originates from a woman aged 18 to 35 who received the yellow fever vaccine. The CDR3 DNA is TGTGCCAGCGCTAGCGGGAGCTCCTACAATGAGCAGTTCTTC. Translating gives CASASGSSYNEQFF.